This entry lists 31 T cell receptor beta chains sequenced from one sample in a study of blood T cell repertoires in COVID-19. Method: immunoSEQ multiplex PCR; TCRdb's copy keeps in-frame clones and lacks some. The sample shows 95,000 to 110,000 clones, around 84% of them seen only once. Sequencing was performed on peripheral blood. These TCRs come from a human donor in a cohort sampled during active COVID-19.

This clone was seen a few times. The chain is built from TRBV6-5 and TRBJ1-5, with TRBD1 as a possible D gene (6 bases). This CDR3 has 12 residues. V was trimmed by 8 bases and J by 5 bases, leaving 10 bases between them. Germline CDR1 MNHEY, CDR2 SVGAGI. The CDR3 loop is CASQNRDQPQHF. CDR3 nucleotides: TGTGCCAGCCAAAACAGGGATCAGCCCCAGCATTTT.

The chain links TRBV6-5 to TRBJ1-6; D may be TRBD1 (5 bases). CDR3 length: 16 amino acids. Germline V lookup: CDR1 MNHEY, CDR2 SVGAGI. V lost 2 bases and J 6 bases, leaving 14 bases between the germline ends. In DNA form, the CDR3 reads TGTGCCAGCAGTTACATAGGGGTTGGACGTAATTCACCCCTCCACTTT. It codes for CASSYIGVGRNSPLHF.

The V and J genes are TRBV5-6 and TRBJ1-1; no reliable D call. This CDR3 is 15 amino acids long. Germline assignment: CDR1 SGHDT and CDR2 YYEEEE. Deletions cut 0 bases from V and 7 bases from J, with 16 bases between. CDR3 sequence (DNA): TGTGCCAGCAGCTTGGCCGGAGGGCCCAAGGATGAAGCTTTCTTT. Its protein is CASSLAGGPKDEAFF.

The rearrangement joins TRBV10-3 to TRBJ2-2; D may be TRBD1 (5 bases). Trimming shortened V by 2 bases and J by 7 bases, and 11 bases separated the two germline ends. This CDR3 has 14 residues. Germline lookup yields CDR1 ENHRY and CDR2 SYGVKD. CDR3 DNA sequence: TGTGCCATCAGTGAGGGGCCAAGGGGCGGGGAGCTGTTTTTT. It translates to CAISEGPRGGELFF.

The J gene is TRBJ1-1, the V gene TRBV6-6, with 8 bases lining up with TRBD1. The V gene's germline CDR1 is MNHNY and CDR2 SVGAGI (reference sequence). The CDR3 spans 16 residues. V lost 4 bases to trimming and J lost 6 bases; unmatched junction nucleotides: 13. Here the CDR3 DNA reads TGTGCCAGCAGTTCAAGTGACAGGGGTTTAATTGCTGAAGCTTTCTTT. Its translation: CASSSSDRGLIAEAFF.

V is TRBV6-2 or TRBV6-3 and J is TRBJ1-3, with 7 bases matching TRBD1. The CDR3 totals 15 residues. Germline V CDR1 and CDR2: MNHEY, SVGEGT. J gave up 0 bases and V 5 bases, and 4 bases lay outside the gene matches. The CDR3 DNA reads TGTGCCAGCAGTCGGGACAGCCGCTCTGGAAACACCATATATTTT. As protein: CASSRDSRSGNTIYF.

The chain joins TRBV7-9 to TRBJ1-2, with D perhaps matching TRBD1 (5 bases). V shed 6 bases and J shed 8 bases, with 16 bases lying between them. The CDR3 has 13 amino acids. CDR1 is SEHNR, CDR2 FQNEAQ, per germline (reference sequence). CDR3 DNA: TGTGCCAGCAGGCCCGGGGGTTCTGGGGGCTACACCTTC. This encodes CASRPGGSGGYTF.

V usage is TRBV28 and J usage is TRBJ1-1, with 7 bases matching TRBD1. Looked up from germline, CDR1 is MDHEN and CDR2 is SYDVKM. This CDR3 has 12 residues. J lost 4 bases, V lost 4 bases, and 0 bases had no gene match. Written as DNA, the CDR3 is TGTGCCAGCAGTTCAGGGGGCACTGAAGCTTTCTTT. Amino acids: CASSSGGTEAFF.

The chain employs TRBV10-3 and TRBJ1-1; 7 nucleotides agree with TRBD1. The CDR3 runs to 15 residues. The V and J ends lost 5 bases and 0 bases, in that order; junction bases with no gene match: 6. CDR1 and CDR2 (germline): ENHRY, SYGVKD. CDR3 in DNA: TGTGCCATCAGTCAGGGACAGCCTATGAACACTGAAGCTTTCTTT. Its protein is CAISQGQPMNTEAFF.

CDR3 coding DNA: TGTGCTAGTGGTTTGGTCCCCCTGCAAGAGACCCAGTACTTC. Translation: CASGLVPLQETQYF. The gene calls are TRBV12-5 and TRBJ2-5, with unresolved D. Germline V lookup: CDR1 LGHNT, CDR2 FRNRAP. The CDR3 contains 14 residues. Deletions cut 0 bases from V and 2 bases from J, with 7 bases between.

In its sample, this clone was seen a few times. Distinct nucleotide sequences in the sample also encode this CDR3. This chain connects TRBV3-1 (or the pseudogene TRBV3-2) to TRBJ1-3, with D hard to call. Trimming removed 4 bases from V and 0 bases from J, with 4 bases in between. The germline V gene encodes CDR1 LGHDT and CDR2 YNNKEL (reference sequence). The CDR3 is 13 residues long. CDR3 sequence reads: CASSPSSGNTIYF. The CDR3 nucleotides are TGTGCCAGCAGCCCCAGCTCTGGAAACACCATATATTTT.

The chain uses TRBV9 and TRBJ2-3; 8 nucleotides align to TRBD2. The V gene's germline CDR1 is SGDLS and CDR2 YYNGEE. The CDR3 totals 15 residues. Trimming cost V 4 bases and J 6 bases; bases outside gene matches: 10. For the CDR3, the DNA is TGTGCCAGCAGCCAAAGCGGGGGTAAGCCGGATACGCAGTATTTT. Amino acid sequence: CASSQSGGKPDTQYF.

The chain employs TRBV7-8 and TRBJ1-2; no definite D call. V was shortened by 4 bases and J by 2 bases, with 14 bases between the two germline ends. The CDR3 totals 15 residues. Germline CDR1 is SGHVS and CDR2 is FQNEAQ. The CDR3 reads CASSSLGESNYGYTF. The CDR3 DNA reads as TGTGCCAGCAGCTCCCTCGGGGAGTCCAACTATGGCTACACCTTC. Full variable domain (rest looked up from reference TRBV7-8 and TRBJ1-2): GAGVSQSPRYKVAKRGQDVALRCDPISGHVSLFWYQQALGQGPEFLTYFQNEAQLDKSGLPSDRFFAERPEGSVSTLKIQRTQQEDSAVYLCASSSLGESNYGYTFGSGTRLTVV.

CDR3 amino acids: CASSSGGVGETQYF. The CDR3 DNA follows: TGTGCCAGTAGCTCCGGCGGGGTTGGAGAGACCCAGTACTTC. The gene calls are TRBV19 and TRBJ2-5; D might be TRBD2 (6 bases). The CDR3 covers 14 residues. Germline V gives CDR1 LNHDA, CDR2 SQIVND (reference sequence). Trimming took 6 bases from V and 4 from J, leaving 15 bases between them.

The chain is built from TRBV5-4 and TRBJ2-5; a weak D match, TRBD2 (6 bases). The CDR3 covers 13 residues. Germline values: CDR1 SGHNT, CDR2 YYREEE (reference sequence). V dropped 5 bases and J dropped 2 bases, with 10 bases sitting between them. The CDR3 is CASRTGGQETQYF. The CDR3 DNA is TGTGCCAGCAGGACCGGGGGTCAAGAGACCCAGTACTTC.

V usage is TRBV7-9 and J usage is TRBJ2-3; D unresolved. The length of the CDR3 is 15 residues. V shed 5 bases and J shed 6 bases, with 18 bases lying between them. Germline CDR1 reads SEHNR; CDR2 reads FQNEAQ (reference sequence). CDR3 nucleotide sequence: TGTGCCAGCAGCCCCAGTTCTAGACCGCCGGATACGCAGTATTTT. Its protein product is CASSPSSRPPDTQYF.

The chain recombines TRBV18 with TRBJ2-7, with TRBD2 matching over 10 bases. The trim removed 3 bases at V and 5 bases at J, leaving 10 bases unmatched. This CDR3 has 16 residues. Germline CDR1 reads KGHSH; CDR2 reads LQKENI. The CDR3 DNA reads TGTGCCAGCTCACCGGGGGTAGCGGGGGGTCTCGACGAGCAGTACTTC. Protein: CASSPGVAGGLDEQYF.

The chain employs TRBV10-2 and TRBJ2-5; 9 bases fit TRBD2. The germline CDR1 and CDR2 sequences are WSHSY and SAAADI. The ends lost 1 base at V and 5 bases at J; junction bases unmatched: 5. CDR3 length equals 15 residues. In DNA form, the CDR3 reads TGCGCCAGCAGTGAGTGGCGGGGGGGCCGGGAGACCCAGTACTTC. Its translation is CASSEWRGGRETQYF.

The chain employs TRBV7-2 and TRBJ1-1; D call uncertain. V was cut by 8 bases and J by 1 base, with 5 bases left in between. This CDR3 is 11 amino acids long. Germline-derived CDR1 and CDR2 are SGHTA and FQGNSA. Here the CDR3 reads CASRGNTEAFF. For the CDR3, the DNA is TGTGCCAGCCGGGGGAACACTGAAGCTTTCTTT.

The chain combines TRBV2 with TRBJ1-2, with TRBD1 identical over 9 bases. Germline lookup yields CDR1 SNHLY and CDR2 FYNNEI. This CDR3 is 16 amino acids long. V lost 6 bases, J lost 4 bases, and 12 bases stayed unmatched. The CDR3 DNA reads TGTGCCAGCAGCGGGACAGGGCCCAGGGGTAGCTATGGCTACACCTTC. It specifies CASSGTGPRGSYGYTF. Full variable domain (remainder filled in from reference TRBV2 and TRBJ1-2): EPEVTQTPSHQVTQMGQEVILRCVPISNHLYFYWYRQILGQKVEFLVSFYNNEISEKSEIFDDQFSVERPDGSNFTLKIRSTKLEDSAMYFCASSGTGPRGSYGYTFGSGTRLTVV.

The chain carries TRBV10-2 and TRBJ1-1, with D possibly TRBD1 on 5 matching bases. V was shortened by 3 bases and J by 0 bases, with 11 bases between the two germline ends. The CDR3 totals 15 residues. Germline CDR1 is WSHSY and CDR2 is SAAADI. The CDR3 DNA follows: TGCGCCAGCAGTGACAGGGTCAGAATGAACACTGAAGCTTTCTTT. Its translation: CASSDRVRMNTEAFF.

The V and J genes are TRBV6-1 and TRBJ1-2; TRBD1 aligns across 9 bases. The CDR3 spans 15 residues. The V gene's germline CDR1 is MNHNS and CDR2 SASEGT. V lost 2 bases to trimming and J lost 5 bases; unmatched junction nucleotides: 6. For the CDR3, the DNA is TGTGCCAGCAGTGAATGGGGACAGGGAGTGTATGGCTACACCTTC. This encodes CASSEWGQGVYGYTF.

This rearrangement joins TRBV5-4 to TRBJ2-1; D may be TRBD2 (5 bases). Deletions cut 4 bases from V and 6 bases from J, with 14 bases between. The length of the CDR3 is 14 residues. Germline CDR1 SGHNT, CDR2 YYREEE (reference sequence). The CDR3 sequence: CASSPPLGVNEQFF. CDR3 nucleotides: TGTGCCAGCAGCCCACCGCTGGGAGTCAATGAGCAGTTCTTC.

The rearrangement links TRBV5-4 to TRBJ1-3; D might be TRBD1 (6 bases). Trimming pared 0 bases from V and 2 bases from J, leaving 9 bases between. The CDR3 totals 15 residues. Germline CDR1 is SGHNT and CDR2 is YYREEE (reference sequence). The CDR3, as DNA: TGTGCCAGCAGCTTGGAGCCAGGGGCTGGAAACACCATATATTTT. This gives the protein CASSLEPGAGNTIYF.

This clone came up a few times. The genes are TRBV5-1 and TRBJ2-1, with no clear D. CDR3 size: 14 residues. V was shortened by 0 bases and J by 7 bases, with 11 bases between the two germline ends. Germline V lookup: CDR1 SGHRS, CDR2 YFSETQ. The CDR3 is CASSLVARSNEQFF. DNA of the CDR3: TGCGCCAGCAGCTTGGTCGCTAGATCGAATGAGCAGTTCTTC. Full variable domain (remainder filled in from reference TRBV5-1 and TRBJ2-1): KAGVTQTPRYLIKTRGQQVTLSCSPISGHRSVSWYQQTPGQGLQFLFEYFSETQRNKGNFPGRFSGRQFSNSRSEMNVSTLELGDSALYLCASSLVARSNEQFFGPGTRLTVL.

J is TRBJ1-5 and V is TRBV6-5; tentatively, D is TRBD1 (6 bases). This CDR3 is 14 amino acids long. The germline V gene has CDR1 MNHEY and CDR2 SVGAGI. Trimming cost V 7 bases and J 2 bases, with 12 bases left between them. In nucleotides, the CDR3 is TGTGCCAGCACTTTTTACAGGGGCAATCAGCCCCAGCATTTT. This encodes CASTFYRGNQPQHF.

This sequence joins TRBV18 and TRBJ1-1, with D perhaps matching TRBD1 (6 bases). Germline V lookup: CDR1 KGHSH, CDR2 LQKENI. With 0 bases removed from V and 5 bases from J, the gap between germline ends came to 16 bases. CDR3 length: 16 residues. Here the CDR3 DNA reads TGTGCCAGCTCACCACCCGGCAGGGGCTCTTTTACTGAAGCTTTCTTT. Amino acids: CASSPPGRGSFTEAFF.

CDR3 bases: TGTGCCAGCAGTTACTCGGGAGGGGGTCGAACTCATGGCTACACCTTC. As protein: CASSYSGGGRTHGYTF. The rearrangement joins TRBV6-6 to TRBJ1-2, with TRBD1 as a possible D gene (6 bases). The CDR3 covers 16 residues. Germline CDR1 reads MNHNY; CDR2 reads SVGAGI (reference sequence). Between the trimmed V and J ends, which lost 0 bases and 6 bases, there was a span of 17 bases.

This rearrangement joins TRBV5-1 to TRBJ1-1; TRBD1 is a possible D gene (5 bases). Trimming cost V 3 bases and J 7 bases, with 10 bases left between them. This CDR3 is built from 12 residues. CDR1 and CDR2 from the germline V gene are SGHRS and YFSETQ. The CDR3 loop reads CASSSPTDEAFF. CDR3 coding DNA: TGCGCCAGCAGCTCCCCGACAGATGAAGCTTTCTTT.

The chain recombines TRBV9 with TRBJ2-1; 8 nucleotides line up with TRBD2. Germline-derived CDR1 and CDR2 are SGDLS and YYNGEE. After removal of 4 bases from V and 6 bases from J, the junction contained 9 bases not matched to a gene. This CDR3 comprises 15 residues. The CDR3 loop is CASSPTGTSFNEQFF. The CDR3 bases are TGTGCCAGCAGCCCAACCGGGACTAGTTTCAATGAGCAGTTCTTC.

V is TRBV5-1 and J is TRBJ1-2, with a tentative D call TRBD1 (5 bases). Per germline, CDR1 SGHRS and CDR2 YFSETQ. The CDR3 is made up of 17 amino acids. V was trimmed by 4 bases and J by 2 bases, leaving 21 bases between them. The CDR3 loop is CASSPAGDGRLNYGYTF. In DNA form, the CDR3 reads TGCGCCAGCAGCCCCGCGGGGGACGGAAGGTTGAACTATGGCTACACCTTC.